The next 16 T cell receptor beta chains were all read from a single sample in a study of cytomegalovirus exposure and HLA in healthy donors. The PCR employed 60 Vbeta primers together with 13 Jbeta primers. Libraries were prepared by immunoSEQ multiplex PCR; TCRdb keeps only in-frame clonotypes and omits some of them. Of about 140,000 clones detected, about 80% appear once; the ten largest clones hold over 1%. The sample taken for sequencing was PBMCs. All receptors derive from a male donor in good health and CMV-seropositive.

The CDR3 reads CASSVVGGMNTEAFF. For the CDR3, the DNA is TGTGCCAGCAGCGTAGTGGGAGGTATGAACACTGAAGCTTTCTTT. This chain joins TRBV9 and TRBJ1-1, with D unresolved. V was shortened by 0 bases and J by 0 bases, with 9 bases between the two germline ends. This CDR3 contains 15 residues. Looked up from germline, CDR1 is SGDLS and CDR2 is YYNGEE.

The chain is built from TRBV6-5 and TRBJ1-2, with 9 bases that match TRBD1. With V trimmed by 2 bases and J by 7 bases, 11 bases remained unmatched. The CDR3 is 16 amino acids. From germline, CDR1 is MNHEY and CDR2 SVGAGI. The CDR3: CASSYLASDRGSGYTF. The CDR3 DNA sequence: TGTGCCAGCAGTTACCTCGCTTCGGACAGGGGATCTGGCTACACCTTC.

This clone appeared a single time. This chain uses TRBV9 with TRBJ1-1; D call uncertain. CDR3 length: 13 amino acids. In germline, CDR1 is SGDLS, CDR2 YYNGEE. V was pared by 0 bases and J by 5 bases, with 8 bases between. Here the CDR3 DNA reads TGTGCCAGCAGCGTAGGGCGGCAGACTGAAGCTTTCTTT. Its translation: CASSVGRQTEAFF.

This chain uses TRBV19 with TRBJ2-7; TRBD1 matches 7 bases. The CDR3 has 14 amino acids. Germline lookup yields CDR1 LNHDA and CDR2 SQIVND (reference sequence). With 7 bases clipped from V and 5 bases from J, the junction kept 11 bases outside the gene matches. The CDR3 DNA follows: TGTGCCAGTACCCCTCGGACAGGTTACCACGAGCAGTACTTC. Protein: CASTPRTGYHEQYF.

The V and J genes are TRBV28 and TRBJ1-5, with D possibly being TRBD1 (5 bases). CDR3 length: 16 amino acids. The germline V gene encodes CDR1 MDHEN and CDR2 SYDVKM. Trimming pared 6 bases from V and 2 bases from J, leaving 17 bases between. CDR3: CASRATSGIRNQPQHF. Written as DNA, the CDR3 is TGTGCCAGCAGGGCGACCTCAGGGATTCGCAATCAGCCCCAGCATTTT. The whole variable domain, remainder taken from reference TRBV28 and TRBJ1-5, is DVKVTQSSRYLVKRTGEKVFLECVQDMDHENMFWYRQDPGLGLRLIYFSYDVKMKEKGDIPEGYSVSREKKERFSLILESASTNQTSMYLCASRATSGIRNQPQHFGDGTRLSIL.

The rearrangement uses TRBV5-4 and TRBJ2-3; 11 bases match TRBD2. The V gene's germline CDR1 is SGHNT and CDR2 YYREEE (reference sequence). This CDR3 contains 17 residues. The ends lost 5 bases at V and 0 bases at J; junction bases unmatched: 8. The chain's CDR3 is CASRVTSGETSTDTQYF. Written as DNA, the CDR3 is TGTGCCAGCAGGGTGACTAGCGGGGAAACTAGCACAGATACGCAGTATTTT.

The chain recombines TRBV7-9 with TRBJ2-3; 8 nucleotides match TRBD2. V lost 10 bases, J lost 10 bases, and 7 bases stayed unmatched. Germline V gene lookup returns CDR1 SEHNR and CDR2 FQNEAQ (reference sequence). This CDR3 spans 11 amino acids. The CDR3 DNA follows: TGTGCCACCCCGGGAGGGGGTGCGCAGTATTTT. Translating it yields CATPGGGAQYF.

The chain links TRBV5-4 to TRBJ1-4, with D possibly matching TRBD1 (5 bases). CDR3 length equals 14 residues. The V end lost 0 bases, the J end lost 10 bases, and 13 bases lay between the germline ends. Germline lookup yields CDR1 SGHNT and CDR2 YYREEE (reference sequence). CDR3 in amino acids: CASSLGRDRGKLFF. CDR3 nucleotide sequence: TGTGCCAGCAGCTTGGGCAGGGATCGAGGAAAACTGTTTTTT.

This sequence joins TRBV5-1 and TRBJ1-2; 7 bases agree with TRBD1. CDR3 length: 13 residues. J was trimmed by 6 bases and V by 4 bases; bases with no gene match: 6. CDR1 and CDR2 (germline): SGHRS, YFSETQ. CDR3 protein: CASSVDRVNGYTF. CDR3 sequence (DNA): TGCGCCAGCAGCGTAGACAGGGTGAATGGCTACACCTTC.

A few counts support this clone. V and J are TRBV10-3 and TRBJ2-5; 9 bases agree with TRBD2. Germline assignment: CDR1 ENHRY and CDR2 SYGVKD. Trimming cost V 4 bases and J 4 bases; bases outside gene matches: 10. The CDR3 is 16 amino acids. CDR3 bases: TGTGCCATCAGTGGGAAATTAGCGGGAGTAGGAGAGACCCAGTACTTC. As protein: CAISGKLAGVGETQYF.

The CDR3 reads CATSRRGTDYGDTQYF. CDR3 bases: TGTGCCACCAGCAGACGTGGGACGGACTATGGAGATACGCAGTATTTT. This sequence joins TRBV15 and TRBJ2-3; tentatively, D is TRBD2 (6 bases). The V and J ends lost 2 bases and 5 bases respectively, with 17 bases between them. There are 16 residues in the CDR3. The germline V gene encodes CDR1 LNHNV and CDR2 YYDKDF (reference sequence).

The J gene is TRBJ1-2, the V gene TRBV14; D is possibly TRBD1 (6 bases). Germline loops: CDR1 SGHDN, CDR2 FVKESK. This CDR3 comprises 14 residues. The V end lost 1 base, the J end lost 4 bases, and 10 bases lay between the germline ends. CDR3 sequence (DNA): TGTGCCAGCAGCCAAGTGGACAGCCTCTATGGCTACACCTTC. Its protein product is CASSQVDSLYGYTF.

This chain joins TRBV13 and TRBJ2-2, with 9 nucleotides matching TRBD1. Germline-derived CDR1 and CDR2 are PRHDT and FYEKMQ (reference sequence). The CDR3 loop spans 16 amino acids. V lost 1 base and J lost 6; bases outside the gene matches: 6. CDR3 DNA: TGTGCCAGCAGCTTAGATAGGACAGGGGAATCCGGGGAGCTGTTTTTT. It specifies CASSLDRTGESGELFF.

The CDR3 nucleotides read TGTGCCAGCAGCGTAGGAGCCGGACTAGCGGGGGGGCGAGATACGCAGTATTTT. It translates to CASSVGAGLAGGRDTQYF. V gene TRBV9 combines with J gene TRBJ2-3; TRBD2 agrees at 15 bases. Germline trimming cut 0 bases from V and 5 bases from J; bases unmatched to any gene: 7. This CDR3 is built from 18 residues. CDR1 is SGDLS, CDR2 YYNGEE, per germline. The entire variable domain, with the rest obtained from reference TRBV9 and TRBJ2-3, is as follows: DSGVTQTPKHLITATGQRVTLRCSPRSGDLSVYWYQQSLDQGLQFLIQYYNGEERAKGNILERFSAQQFPDLHSELNLSSLELGDSALYFCASSVGAGLAGGRDTQYFGPGTRLTVL.

The V and J genes are TRBV29-1 and TRBJ2-7; weak D call: TRBD2 (7 bases). The germline V and J ends were trimmed by 4 bases and 0 bases, with 13 bases remaining between them. CDR1 SQVTM and CDR2 ANQGSEA come from the germline V gene. The CDR3 spans 14 residues. CDR3 amino acids: CSVGGGGFSYEQYF. Written as DNA, the CDR3 is TGCAGCGTTGGGGGGGGCGGTTTCTCCTACGAGCAGTACTTC.

The chain carries TRBV5-4 and TRBJ2-2; D may be TRBD2 (6 bases). Germline V CDR1 and CDR2: SGHNT, YYREEE (reference sequence). This CDR3 spans 14 amino acids. Trimming pared 0 bases from V and 7 bases from J, leaving 10 bases between. The CDR3 protein is CASSLGGKSGELFF. As DNA, the CDR3 is TGTGCCAGCAGCTTGGGCGGGAAGAGCGGGGAGCTGTTTTTT.